The 21 T cell receptor beta chains below were found in one sample sequenced in a study of blood T cells in healthy people across ages. A J-beta primer mix and a sample-barcoded 5' primer were used in a second PCR of roughly 6 to 11 cycles. MiXCR was run by TCRdb on the 5' RACE reads, yielding one entry per CDR3 protein. The sample has about 690,000 distinct CDR3 sequences, around two fifths seen once. The sample consisted of blood. The receptors were gathered from a man aged 80 or over in good health.

J is TRBJ1-4 and V is TRBV20-1; 11 bases are shared with TRBD1. V trimming: 6 bases; J trimming: 15 bases; junction bases outside the gene matches: 9. CDR3 size: 12 residues. The V gene's germline CDR1 is DFQATT and CDR2 SNEGSKA (reference sequence). The DNA for the CDR3 is TGCAGTGCATTGGGACAGGGGGGGTACGTGTTTTTT. It codes for CSALGQGGYVFF.

The chain has TRBV20-1 and TRBJ2-1, with D possibly matching TRBD2 (5 bases). In germline, CDR1 is DFQATT, CDR2 SNEGSKA (reference sequence). V lost 0 bases and J 1 base, leaving 13 bases between the germline ends. The CDR3 consists of 16 residues. The CDR3: CSARDGEPRSYNEQFF. The DNA for the CDR3 is TGCAGTGCTAGAGATGGGGAGCCCCGGTCCTACAATGAGCAGTTCTTC.

The rearrangement links TRBV7-3 to TRBJ2-4, with D maybe TRBD2 (5 bases). Judging by the DNA end, TRBJ2-7 fits better; the J call may be wrong. The CDR3 loop spans 14 amino acids. Germline-derived CDR1 and CDR2 are SGHTA and FQGTGA. The chain's CDR3 is CASSLNGIFDEQYF. CDR3 coding DNA: TGTGCCAGCAGCTTGAACGGGATCTTTGACGAGCAGTACTTC.

This sequence joins TRBV27 and TRBJ2-5; tentatively, D is TRBD1 (6 bases). Between the trimmed V and J ends, which lost 8 bases and 1 base, there was a span of 17 bases. The CDR3 consists of 15 residues. Germline lookup yields CDR1 MNHEY and CDR2 SMNVEV (reference sequence). The CDR3 spells CASGHDRTVQETQYF. CDR3 nucleotides: TGTGCCAGCGGACACGATCGGACAGTCCAAGAGACCCAGTACTTC.

The V gene is TRBV18, the J gene TRBJ1-4, with a possible D match to TRBD1 (6 bases). The CDR3 runs 16 residues. Germline V gene data show CDR1 as KGHSH and CDR2 as LQKENI. V lost 0 bases and J lost 8, with 16 bases in between. CDR3: CASSPPDPGAVEKLFF. The CDR3 DNA reads as TGTGCCAGCTCACCACCGGACCCGGGGGCAGTGGAAAAACTGTTTTTT.

The CDR3 DNA reads TGCAGCGTAGTTCGGGGAGAACCCTCTGGAAACACCATATATTTT. It encodes CSVVRGEPSGNTIYF. This chain links TRBV29-1 with TRBJ1-3; D remains unclear. Trimming pared 6 bases from V and 0 bases from J, leaving 15 bases between. The CDR3 is made up of 15 amino acids. Germline V gene sequence: CDR1 SQVTM, CDR2 ANQGSEA.

The chain recombines TRBV4-1 with TRBJ1-2, with D tentatively TRBD1 (6 bases). Germline CDR1 reads MGHRA; CDR2 reads YSYEKL. V was cut by 1 base and J by 2 bases, with 11 bases left in between. This CDR3 is built from 15 residues. CDR3 DNA sequence: TGCGCCAGCAGCCAAGGCAGCCAGGGGAACTATGGCTACACCTTC. This gives the protein CASSQGSQGNYGYTF.

In the case of this clonotype: This could be a read error, since a much larger clone is one nucleotide away. The J gene is TRBJ2-6, the V gene TRBV6-2 or TRBV6-3, with D tentatively TRBD1 (6 bases). Germline CDR1 is MNHEY and CDR2 is SVGEGT. CDR3 length: 14 amino acids. This chain's CDR3 is CASSRQLGADVLTF. The CDR3 nucleotides read TGTGCCAGCTCAAGACAGCTGGGGGCCGACGTCCTGACTTTC.

This chain connects TRBV12-3 or TRBV12-4 to TRBJ2-1; 7 nucleotides align to TRBD1. The CDR3 covers 15 residues. Unmatched junction bases numbered 11, after V lost 5 bases and J lost 7 bases. The CDR3 nucleotides read TGTGCCAGCAGTACATCCAGGGGGTTGAGAAATGAGCAGTTCTTC. It specifies CASSTSRGLRNEQFF.

This CDR3 is CASSLVGQGAPEAFF. CDR3 coding DNA: TGCGCCAGCAGCTTGGTGGGACAGGGGGCGCCTGAAGCTTTCTTT. The chain employs TRBV5-1 and TRBJ1-1; 12 bases agree with TRBD1. Germline loops: CDR1 SGHRS, CDR2 YFSETQ. The CDR3 totals 15 residues. V lost 0 bases, J lost 6 bases, and 3 bases stayed unmatched.

The J gene is TRBJ2-1, the V gene TRBV18, with 8 positions matching TRBD2. Germline CDR1 is KGHSH and CDR2 is LQKENI. V trimming: 8 bases; J trimming: 2 bases; junction bases outside the gene matches: 5. There are 14 residues in the CDR3. CDR3 protein: CASARGGPYNEQFF. Written as DNA, the CDR3 is TGTGCCAGCGCCCGGGGGGGACCCTACAATGAGCAGTTCTTC.

This clonotype was counted only a few times. This chain joins TRBV10-3 and TRBJ2-3, with TRBD2 identical over 9 bases. V trimming: 1 base; J trimming: 4 bases; junction bases outside the gene matches: 0. This CDR3 comprises 14 residues. Germline values: CDR1 ENHRY, CDR2 SYGVKD. CDR3 nucleotide sequence: TGTGCCATCAGTGAGTTAGCGGGAGCAGATACGCAGTATTTT. It yields the protein CAISELAGADTQYF.

The chain couples TRBV24-1 to TRBJ1-2, with D maybe TRBD1 (5 bases). Trimming removed 1 base at V and 8 bases at J, with 13 bases between. This CDR3 is built from 14 residues. Germline assignment: CDR1 KGHDR and CDR2 SFDVKD. The CDR3 sequence is CATSDFGRDWGYTF. The CDR3 coding sequence is TGTGCCACCAGTGATTTTGGACGGGACTGGGGCTACACCTTC.

This clonotype occurred many times. The junction departs from the called germline gene at one end, perhaps through a read error. The chain employs TRBV5-1 and TRBJ2-3; TRBD2 aligns across 8 bases. The germline gives CDR1 SGHRS, CDR2 YFSETQ. The CDR3 has 14 residues. The CDR3 DNA reads TGTGCCAGCAGTTTAGCGGGAAGCACAGATACGCAGTATTTT. Translation gives CASSLAGSTDTQYF. Filled out from reference TRBV5-1 and TRBJ2-3, the complete variable domain reads KAGVTQTPRYLIKTRGQQVTLSCSPISGHRSVSWYQQTPGQGLQFLFEYFSETQRNKGNFPGRFSGRQFSNSRSEMNVSTLELGDSALYLCASSLAGSTDTQYFGPGTRLTVL.

The chain carries TRBV7-2 and TRBJ2-3, with TRBD2 matching 7 bases. The junction had 3 bases not matched to a gene; V was cut back by 2 bases and J by 1 base. This CDR3 has 15 residues. Looked up from germline, CDR1 is SGHTA and CDR2 is FQGNSA. CDR3 bases: TGTGCCAGCAGCTTACGGGGGGTGGGCACAGATACGCAGTATTTT. It specifies CASSLRGVGTDTQYF.

This rearrangement joins TRBV7-3 to TRBJ2-1, with 7 positions matching TRBD1. Trimming removed 3 bases from V and 2 bases from J; junction bases left unmatched: 1. Germline loops: CDR1 SGHTA, CDR2 FQGTGA. The CDR3 contains 14 residues. CDR3 loop: CASSFGTAYNEQFF. The DNA of the CDR3 is TGTGCCAGCAGCTTCGGGACAGCCTACAATGAGCAGTTCTTC.

This clonotype was found a few times. The V call is TRBV6-2 or TRBV6-3, the J call TRBJ2-7, with D maybe TRBD1 (6 bases). The V end was cut by 5 bases, the J end by 7 bases, with 18 bases between. CDR3 size: 14 residues. Germline loops: CDR1 MNHEY, CDR2 SVGEGT. CDR3 protein: CASSTVGQIAEQYF. For the CDR3, the DNA is TGTGCCAGCAGTACCGTCGGACAGATAGCTGAGCAGTACTTC.

In its sample, this clonotype was seen a few times. The chain links TRBV20-1 to TRBJ2-7, with TRBD1 as a possible D gene (5 bases). The length of the CDR3 is 13 residues. The germline V and J ends were trimmed by 1 base and 7 bases, with 14 bases remaining between them. The V gene's germline CDR1 is DFQATT and CDR2 SNEGSKA (reference sequence). This CDR3 is CSARGLGVGEQYF. In DNA form, the CDR3 reads TGCAGTGCTAGAGGATTAGGGGTCGGGGAGCAGTACTTC.

Points on this clonotype: Germline is not matched at one junction end, which may reflect a read error. Here the CDR3 DNA reads TGCAGCGTTGACGGCGGGAGGGCCTACAATGGGCAGTTCTTC. Its protein is CSVDGGRAYNGQFF. J is TRBJ2-1 and V is TRBV29-1, with 9 bases that match TRBD2. This CDR3 has 14 residues. Germline V gene data show CDR1 as SQVTM and CDR2 as ANQGSEA.

The V and J genes are TRBV11-2 and TRBJ2-3, with TRBD2 matching 10 bases. V gave up 4 bases and J gave up 3 bases; unmatched junction bases: 13. The CDR3 has 18 amino acids. Germline V CDR1 and CDR2: SGHAT, FQNNGV. DNA for the CDR3: TGTGCCAGCAGCTCAAAAGTGTCTAGCGGGAGTAGGACAGATACGCAGTATTTT. It yields the protein CASSSKVSSGSRTDTQYF.

This chain links TRBV24-1 with TRBJ2-4; D is tentatively TRBD1 or TRBD2 (5 bases each). The J call could be wrong; TRBJ2-5 is a better fit for the DNA end. Germline loops: CDR1 KGHDR, CDR2 SFDVKD. The CDR3 runs 16 residues. The CDR3 region has the DNA TGTGCCACCAGTGTTCCGGGGACGGGATCGGAGGAGACCCAGTACTTC. As protein: CATSVPGTGSEETQYF.